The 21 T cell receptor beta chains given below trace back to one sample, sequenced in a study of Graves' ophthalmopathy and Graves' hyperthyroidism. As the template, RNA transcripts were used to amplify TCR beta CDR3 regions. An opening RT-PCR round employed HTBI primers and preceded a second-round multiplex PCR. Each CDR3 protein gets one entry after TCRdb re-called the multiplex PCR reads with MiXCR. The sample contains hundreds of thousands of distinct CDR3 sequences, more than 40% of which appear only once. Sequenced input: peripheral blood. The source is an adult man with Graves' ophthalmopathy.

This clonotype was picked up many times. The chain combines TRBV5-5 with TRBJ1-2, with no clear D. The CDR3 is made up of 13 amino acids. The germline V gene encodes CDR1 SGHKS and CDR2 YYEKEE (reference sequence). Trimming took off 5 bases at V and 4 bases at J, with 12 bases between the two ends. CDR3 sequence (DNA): TGTGCCAGCAGTTCGATGACGGTCTATGGCTACACCTTC. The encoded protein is CASSSMTVYGYTF.

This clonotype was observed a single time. The CDR3 loop is CASSSRDRGNEQYF. DNA of the CDR3: TGTGCCAGCAGCTCCCGGGACAGGGGGAACGAGCAGTACTTC. This chain links TRBV11-2 with TRBJ2-7; 11 bases are shared with TRBD1. V lost 4 bases, J lost 5 bases, and 4 bases stayed unmatched. The germline gives CDR1 SGHAT, CDR2 FQNNGV. There are 14 residues in the CDR3.

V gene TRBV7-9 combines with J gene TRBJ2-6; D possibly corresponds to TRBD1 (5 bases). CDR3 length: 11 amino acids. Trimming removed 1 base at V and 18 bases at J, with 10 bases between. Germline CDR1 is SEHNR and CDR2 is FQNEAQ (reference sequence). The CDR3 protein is CASSLVTDRTF. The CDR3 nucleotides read TGTGCCAGCAGCTTAGTGACAGACCGGACTTTC.

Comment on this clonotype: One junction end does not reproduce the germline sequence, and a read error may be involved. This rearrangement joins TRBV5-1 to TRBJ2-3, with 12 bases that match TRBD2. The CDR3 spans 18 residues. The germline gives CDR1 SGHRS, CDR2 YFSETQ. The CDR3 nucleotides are TGTGCCAGCAGCCCATGGCGACTAGCGGGAGAGAGCACAGATACGCAGTATTTT. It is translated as CASSPWRLAGESTDTQYF.

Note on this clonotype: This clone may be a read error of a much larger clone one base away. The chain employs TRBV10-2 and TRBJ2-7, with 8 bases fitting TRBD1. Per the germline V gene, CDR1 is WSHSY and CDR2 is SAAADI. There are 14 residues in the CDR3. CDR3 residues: CASRGTGVSYEQHF. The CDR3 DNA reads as TGCGCCAGCAGGGGGACAGGCGTTTCCTACGAGCAGCACTTC.

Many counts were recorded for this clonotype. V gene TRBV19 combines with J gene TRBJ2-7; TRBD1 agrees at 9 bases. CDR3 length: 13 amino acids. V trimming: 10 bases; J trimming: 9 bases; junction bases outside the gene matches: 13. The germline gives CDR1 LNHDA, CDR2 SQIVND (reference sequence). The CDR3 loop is CATSGGQGMRQYF. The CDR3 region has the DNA TGTGCCACTTCGGGGGGACAGGGAATGAGGCAGTACTTC.

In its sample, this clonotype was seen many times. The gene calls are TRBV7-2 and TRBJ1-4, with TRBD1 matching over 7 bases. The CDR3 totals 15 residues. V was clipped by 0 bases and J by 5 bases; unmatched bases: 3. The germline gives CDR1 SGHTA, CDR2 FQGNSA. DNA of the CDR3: TGTGCCAGCAGCTTAGCACAGGGGATGAATGAAAAACTGTTTTTT. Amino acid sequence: CASSLAQGMNEKLFF.

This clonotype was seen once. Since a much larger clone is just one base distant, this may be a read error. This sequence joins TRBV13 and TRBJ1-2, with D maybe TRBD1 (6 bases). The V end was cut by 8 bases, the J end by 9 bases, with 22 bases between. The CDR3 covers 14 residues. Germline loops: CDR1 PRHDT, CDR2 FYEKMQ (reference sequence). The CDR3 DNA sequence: TGTGCCAGCGTTTCACAGGGATTTCGGTATTGCTACACCTTC. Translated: CASVSQGFRYCYTF.

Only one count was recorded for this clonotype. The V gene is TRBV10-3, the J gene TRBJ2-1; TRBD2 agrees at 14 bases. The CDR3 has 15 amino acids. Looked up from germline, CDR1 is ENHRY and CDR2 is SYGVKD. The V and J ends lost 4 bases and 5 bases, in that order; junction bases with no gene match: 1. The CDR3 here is CAISGGLAGDNEQFF. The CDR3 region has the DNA TGTGCCATCAGTGGGGGACTAGCGGGGGACAATGAGCAGTTCTTC.

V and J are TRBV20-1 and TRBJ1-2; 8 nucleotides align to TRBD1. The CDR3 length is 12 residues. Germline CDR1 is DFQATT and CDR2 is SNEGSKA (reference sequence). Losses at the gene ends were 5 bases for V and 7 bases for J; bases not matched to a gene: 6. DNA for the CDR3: TGCAGTGCTCTGGACAGGGATGGTGGCTACACCTTC. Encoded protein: CSALDRDGGYTF.

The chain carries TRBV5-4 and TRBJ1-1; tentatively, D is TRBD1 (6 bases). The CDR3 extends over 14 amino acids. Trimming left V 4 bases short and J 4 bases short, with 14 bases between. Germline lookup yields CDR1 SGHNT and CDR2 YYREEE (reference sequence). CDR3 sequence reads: CASSPAGGITEAFF. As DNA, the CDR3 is TGTGCCAGCAGCCCCGCGGGGGGCATCACTGAAGCTTTCTTT.

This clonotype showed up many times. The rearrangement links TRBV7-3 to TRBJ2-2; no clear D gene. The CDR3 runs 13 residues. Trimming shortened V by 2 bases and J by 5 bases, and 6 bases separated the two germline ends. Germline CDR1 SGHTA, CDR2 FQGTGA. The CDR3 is CASSLSHTGELFF. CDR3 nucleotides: TGTGCCAGCAGCTTATCTCATACCGGGGAGCTGTTTTTT.

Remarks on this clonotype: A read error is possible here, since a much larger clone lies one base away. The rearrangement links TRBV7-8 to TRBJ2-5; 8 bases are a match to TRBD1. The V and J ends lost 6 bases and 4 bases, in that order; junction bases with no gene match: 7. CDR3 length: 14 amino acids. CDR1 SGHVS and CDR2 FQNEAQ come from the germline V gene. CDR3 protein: CASSRQGFIETQYF. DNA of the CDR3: TGTGCCAGCAGTCGACAGGGGTTTATAGAGACCCAGTACTTC. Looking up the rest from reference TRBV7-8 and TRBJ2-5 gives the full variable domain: GAGVSQSPRYKVAKRGQDVALRCDPISGHVSLFWYQQALGQGPEFLTYFQNEAQLDKSGLPSDRFFAERPEGSVSTLKIQRTQQEDSAVYLCASSRQGFIETQYFGPGTRLLVL.

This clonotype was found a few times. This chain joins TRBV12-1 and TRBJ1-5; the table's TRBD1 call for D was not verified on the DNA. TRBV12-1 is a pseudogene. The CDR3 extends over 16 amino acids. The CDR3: CASSVATGESNQPQHF. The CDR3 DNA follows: TGTGCCAGCAGCGTTGCGACAGGGGAGAGCAATCAGCCCCAGCATTTT.

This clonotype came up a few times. In DNA form, the CDR3 reads TGCGCCAGCAGCTTGGTGACAGGAGATTACGAGCAGTACTTC. This gives the protein CASSLVTGDYEQYF. The V call is TRBV5-1, the J call TRBJ2-7; tentative D call: TRBD1 (6 bases). The CDR3 sequence is 14 residues long. The germline gives CDR1 SGHRS, CDR2 YFSETQ. Trimming left V 0 bases short and J 4 bases short, with 11 bases between.

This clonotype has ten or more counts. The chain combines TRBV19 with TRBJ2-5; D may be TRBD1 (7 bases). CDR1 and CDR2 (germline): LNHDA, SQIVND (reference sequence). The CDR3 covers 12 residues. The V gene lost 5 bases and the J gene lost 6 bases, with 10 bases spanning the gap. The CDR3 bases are TGTGCCAGTAGTCCAGGGGGGAAGACCCAGTACTTC. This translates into CASSPGGKTQYF.

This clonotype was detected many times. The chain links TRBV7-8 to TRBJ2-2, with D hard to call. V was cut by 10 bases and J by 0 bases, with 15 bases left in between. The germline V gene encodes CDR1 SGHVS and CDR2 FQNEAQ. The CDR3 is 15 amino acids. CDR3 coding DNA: TGTGCCACCCTCATTACAGAGTCGAACACCGGGGAGCTGTTTTTT. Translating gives CATLITESNTGELFF. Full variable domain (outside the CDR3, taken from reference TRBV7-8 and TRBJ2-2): GAGVSQSPRYKVAKRGQDVALRCDPISGHVSLFWYQQALGQGPEFLTYFQNEAQLDKSGLPSDRFFAERPEGSVSTLKIQRTQQEDSAVYLCATLITESNTGELFFGEGSRLTVL.

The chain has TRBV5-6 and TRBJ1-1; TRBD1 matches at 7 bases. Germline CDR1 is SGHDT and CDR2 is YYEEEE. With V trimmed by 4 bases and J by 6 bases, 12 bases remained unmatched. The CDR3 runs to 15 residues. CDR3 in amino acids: CASSRIQGYKAEAFF. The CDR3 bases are TGTGCCAGCAGCCGGATACAGGGGTATAAGGCTGAAGCTTTCTTT.

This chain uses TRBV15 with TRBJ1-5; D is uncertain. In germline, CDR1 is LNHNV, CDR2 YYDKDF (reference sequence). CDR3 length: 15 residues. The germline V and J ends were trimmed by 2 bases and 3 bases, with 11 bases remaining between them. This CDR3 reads CATSRTDGYNQPQHF. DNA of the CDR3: TGTGCCACCAGCAGAACGGACGGCTACAATCAGCCCCAGCATTTT.

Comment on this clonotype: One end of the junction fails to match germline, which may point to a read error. CDR3 loop: CASSLGGRVDTGELSW. In DNA form, the CDR3 reads TGTGCTAGCAGCTTAGGAGGCAGGGTGGACACCGGGGAGCTGTCTTGG. This chain joins TRBV7-9 and TRBJ2-2; TRBD1 or TRBD2 may be the D gene (5 bases each). The CDR3 extends over 16 amino acids. The V gene's germline CDR1 is SEHNR and CDR2 FQNEAQ (reference sequence). Filled out from reference TRBV7-9 and TRBJ2-2, the complete variable domain reads DTGVSQNPRHKITKRGQNVTFRCDPISEHNRLYWYRQTLGQGPEFLTYFQNEAQLEKSRLLSDRFSAERPKGSFSTLEIQRTEQGDSAMYLCASSLGGRVDTGELSWGEGSRLTVL.

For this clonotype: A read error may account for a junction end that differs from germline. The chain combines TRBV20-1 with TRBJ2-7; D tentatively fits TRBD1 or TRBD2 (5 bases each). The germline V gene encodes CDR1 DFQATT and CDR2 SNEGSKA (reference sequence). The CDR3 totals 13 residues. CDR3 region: CSVDGTGDYGQYF. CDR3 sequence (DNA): TGCAGTGTTGACGGGACCGGGGATTACGGGCAGTACTTC.